This T cell receptor (beta chain) derives from a study of shared T cell receptors in the human thymus. Data came from immunoSEQ multiplex PCR; TCRdb stores just in-frame clones and leaves some out. In the table there are under 450,000 clones, 95% of which are singletons. This CDR3 has 16 residues. Germline V gene data show CDR1 as MDHEN and CDR2 as SYDVKM. With V trimmed by 2 bases and J by 2 bases, 7 bases remained unmatched. This TCR derives from a human donor. The sequenced material came from thymocytes. The V call is TRBV28, the J call TRBJ2-3; TRBD2 aligns across 7 bases. This CDR3 reads CASSLGLAENTDTQYF. The CDR3 DNA is TGTGCCAGCAGTTTAGGGCTAGCGGAAAACACAGATACGCAGTATTTT.